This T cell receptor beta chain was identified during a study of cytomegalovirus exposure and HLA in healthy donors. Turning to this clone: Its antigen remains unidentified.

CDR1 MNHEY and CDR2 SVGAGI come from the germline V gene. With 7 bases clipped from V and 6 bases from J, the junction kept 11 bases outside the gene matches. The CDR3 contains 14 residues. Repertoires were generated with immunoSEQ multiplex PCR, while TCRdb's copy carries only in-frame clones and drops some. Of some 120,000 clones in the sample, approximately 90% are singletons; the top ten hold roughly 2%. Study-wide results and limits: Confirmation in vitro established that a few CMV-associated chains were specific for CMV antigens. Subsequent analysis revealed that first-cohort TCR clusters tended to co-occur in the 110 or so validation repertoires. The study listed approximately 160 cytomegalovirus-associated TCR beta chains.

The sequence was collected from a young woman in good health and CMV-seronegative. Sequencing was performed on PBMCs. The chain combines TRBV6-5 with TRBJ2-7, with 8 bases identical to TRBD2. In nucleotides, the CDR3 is TGTGCCAGCAACGGGGTAGCGGGACTCTCCGAGCAGTACTTC. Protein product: CASNGVAGLSEQYF.